This T cell receptor (beta chain) was observed in a study of shared clonotypes between healthy human individuals. Researchers partitioned CD4+ cells into CD45RA+ naive and CD45RA-negative memory subsets. Trimming shortened V by 6 bases and J by 2 bases, and 13 bases separated the two germline ends. Germline loops: CDR1 MNHNS, CDR2 SASEGT. This CDR3 region has 15 residues. Data came from immunoSEQ multiplex PCR; TCRdb stores just in-frame clones and leaves some out. The table lists approximately 620,000 clones, almost 97% of them singletons. The sequencing sample was made of naive CD4+ T cells sorted from blood. The subset denotes: CD45RA+ positively selected. The chain carries TRBV6-1 and TRBJ2-2; maybe TRBD1 (6 bases). The sequence was collected from a woman in her twenties or thirties in good health. CDR3 in amino acids: CASRPLGQNTGELFF. CDR3 nucleotides: TGTGCCAGCAGGCCCTTGGGACAAAACACCGGGGAGCTGTTTTTT.